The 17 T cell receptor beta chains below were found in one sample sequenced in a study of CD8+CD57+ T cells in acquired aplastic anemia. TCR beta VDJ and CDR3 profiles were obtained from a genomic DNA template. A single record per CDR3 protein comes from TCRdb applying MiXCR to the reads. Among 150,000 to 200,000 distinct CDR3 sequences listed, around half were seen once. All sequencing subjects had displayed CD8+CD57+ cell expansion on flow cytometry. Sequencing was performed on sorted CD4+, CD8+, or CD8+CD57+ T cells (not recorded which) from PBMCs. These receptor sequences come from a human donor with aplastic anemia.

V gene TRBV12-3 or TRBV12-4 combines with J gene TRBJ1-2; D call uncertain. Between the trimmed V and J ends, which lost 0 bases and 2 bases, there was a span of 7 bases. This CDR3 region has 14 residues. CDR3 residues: CASSLAARNYGYTF. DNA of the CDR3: TGTGCCAGCAGTTTAGCAGCCAGAAACTATGGCTACACCTTC.

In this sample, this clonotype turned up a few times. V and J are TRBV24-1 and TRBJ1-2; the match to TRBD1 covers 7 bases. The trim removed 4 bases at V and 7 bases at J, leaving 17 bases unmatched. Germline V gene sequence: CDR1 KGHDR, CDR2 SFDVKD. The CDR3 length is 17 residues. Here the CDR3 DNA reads TGTGCCACCAGTGACTCCCGGCCGACAGGGTCGGGAACTGGCTACACCTTC. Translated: CATSDSRPTGSGTGYTF.

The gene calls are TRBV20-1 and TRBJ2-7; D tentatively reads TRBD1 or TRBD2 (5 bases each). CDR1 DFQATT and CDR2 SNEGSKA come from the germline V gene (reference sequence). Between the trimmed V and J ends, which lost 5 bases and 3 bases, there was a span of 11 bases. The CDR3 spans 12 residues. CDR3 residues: CSAPGPLYEQYF. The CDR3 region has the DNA TGCAGTGCTCCGGGACCCCTCTACGAGCAGTACTTC.

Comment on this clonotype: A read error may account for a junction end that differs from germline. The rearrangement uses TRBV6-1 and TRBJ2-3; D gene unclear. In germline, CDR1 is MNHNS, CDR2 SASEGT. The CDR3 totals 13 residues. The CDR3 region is CAISGGRPDTQYF. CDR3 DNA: TGTGCCATCAGTGGTGGCAGACCAGATACGCAGTATTTT.

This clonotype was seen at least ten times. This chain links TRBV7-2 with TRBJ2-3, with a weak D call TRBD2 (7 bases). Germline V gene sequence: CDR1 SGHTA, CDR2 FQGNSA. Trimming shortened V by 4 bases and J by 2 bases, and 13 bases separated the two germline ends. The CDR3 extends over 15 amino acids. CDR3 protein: CASSWGGGATDTQYF. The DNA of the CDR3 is TGTGCCAGCAGCTGGGGGGGCGGGGCCACAGATACGCAGTATTTT.

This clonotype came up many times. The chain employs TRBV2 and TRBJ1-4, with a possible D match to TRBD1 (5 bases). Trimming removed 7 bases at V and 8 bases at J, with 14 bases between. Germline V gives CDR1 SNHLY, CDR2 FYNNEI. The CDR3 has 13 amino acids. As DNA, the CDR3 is TGTGCCAGCACGAGAGGGGCGGTCGAAAAACTGTTTTTT. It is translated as CASTRGAVEKLFF.

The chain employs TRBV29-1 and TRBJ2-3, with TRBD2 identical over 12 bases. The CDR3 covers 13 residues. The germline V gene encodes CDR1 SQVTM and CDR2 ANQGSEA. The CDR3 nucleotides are TGCAGTTTAGGACTAGCGGGAACAGATACGCAGTATTTT. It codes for CSLGLAGTDTQYF.

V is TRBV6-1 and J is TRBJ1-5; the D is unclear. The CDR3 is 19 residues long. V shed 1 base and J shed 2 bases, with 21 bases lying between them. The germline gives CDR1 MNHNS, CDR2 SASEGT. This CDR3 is CASSEGVLPWKGGNQPQHF. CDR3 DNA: TGTGCCAGCAGTGAAGGGGTCCTACCGTGGAAAGGTGGCAATCAGCCCCAGCATTTT.

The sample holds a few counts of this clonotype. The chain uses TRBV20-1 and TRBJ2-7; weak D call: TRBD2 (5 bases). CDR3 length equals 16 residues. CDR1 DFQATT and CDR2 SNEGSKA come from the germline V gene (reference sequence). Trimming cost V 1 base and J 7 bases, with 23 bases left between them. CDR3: CSARGEGSSEVGEQYF. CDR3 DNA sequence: TGCAGTGCTAGAGGTGAGGGTAGCTCCGAAGTTGGGGAGCAGTACTTC.

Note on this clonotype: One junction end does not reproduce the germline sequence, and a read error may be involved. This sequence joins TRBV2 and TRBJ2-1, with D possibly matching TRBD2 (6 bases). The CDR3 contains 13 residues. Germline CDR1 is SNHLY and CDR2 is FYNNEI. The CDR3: CAGGYDENNEQFF. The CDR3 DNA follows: TGCGCTGGGGGGTACGACGAGAACAATGAGCAGTTCTTC.

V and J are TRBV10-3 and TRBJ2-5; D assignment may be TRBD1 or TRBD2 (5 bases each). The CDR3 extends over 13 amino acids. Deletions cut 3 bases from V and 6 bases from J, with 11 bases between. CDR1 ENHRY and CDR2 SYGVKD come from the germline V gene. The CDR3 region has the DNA TGTGCCATCAGTGACCCGGGGCGTCAGACCCAGTACTTC. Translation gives CAISDPGRQTQYF.

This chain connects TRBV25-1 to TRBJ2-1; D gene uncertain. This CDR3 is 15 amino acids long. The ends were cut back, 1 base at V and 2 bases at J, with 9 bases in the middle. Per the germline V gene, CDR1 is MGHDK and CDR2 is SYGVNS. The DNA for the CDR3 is TGTGCCAGCAGTGAATCGTCAATAGCCTACAATGAGCAGTTCTTC. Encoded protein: CASSESSIAYNEQFF.

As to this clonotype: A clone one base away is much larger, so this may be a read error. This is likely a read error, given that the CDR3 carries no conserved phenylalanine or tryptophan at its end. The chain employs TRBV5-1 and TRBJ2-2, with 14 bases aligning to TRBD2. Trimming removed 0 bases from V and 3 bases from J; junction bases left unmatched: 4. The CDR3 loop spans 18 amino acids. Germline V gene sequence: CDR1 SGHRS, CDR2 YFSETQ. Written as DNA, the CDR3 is TGCGCCAGCAGCTTGGCCGGGACTAGCGGGAGCCACACCGGGGAGCTGTTTCTT. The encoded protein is CASSLAGTSGSHTGELFL.

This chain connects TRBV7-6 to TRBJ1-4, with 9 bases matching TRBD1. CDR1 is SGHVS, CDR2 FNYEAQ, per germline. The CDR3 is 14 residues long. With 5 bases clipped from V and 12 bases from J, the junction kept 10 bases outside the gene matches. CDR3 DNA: TGTGCCAGCAGCCCACGTCCCGGGACAGGGCAACTGTTTTTT. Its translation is CASSPRPGTGQLFF. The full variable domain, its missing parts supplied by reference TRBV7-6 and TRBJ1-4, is GAGVSQSPRYKVTKRGQDVALRCDPISGHVSLYWYRQALGQGPEFLTYFNYEAQQDKSGLPNDRFSAERPEGSISTLTIQRTEQRDSAMYRCASSPRPGTGQLFFGSGTQLSVL.

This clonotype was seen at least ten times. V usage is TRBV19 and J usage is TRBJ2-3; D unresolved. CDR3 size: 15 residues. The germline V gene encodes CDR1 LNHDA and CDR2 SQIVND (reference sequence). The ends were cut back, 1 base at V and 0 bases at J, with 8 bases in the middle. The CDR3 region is CASSIGTTSTDTQYF. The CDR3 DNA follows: TGTGCCAGTAGTATAGGTACAACTAGCACAGATACGCAGTATTTT.

CDR3 bases: TGCAGCGTTGTATCCGGGGAGCTGTTTTTT. This translates into CSVVSGELFF. V usage is TRBV29-1 and J usage is TRBJ2-2; D call uncertain. This CDR3 is 10 amino acids long. V lost 4 bases, J lost 6 bases, and 3 bases lay in between. Per germline, CDR1 SQVTM and CDR2 ANQGSEA.

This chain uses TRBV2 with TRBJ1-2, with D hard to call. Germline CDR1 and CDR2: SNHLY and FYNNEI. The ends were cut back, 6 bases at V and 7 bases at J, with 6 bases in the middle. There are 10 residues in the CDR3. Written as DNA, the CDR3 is TGTGCCAGCAGGGGAGGTGGCTACACCTTC. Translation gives CASRGGGYTF.